What follows is one T cell receptor (beta chain) and its context. This sample stems from a study of shared clonotypes between healthy human individuals. Method: immunoSEQ multiplex PCR; TCRdb's copy keeps in-frame clones and lacks some. The data contain some 2.1 million clones, roughly 95% of them singletons. The CDR3 is made up of 15 amino acids. Germline loops: CDR1 SGDLS, CDR2 YYNGEE. The J segment lost 4 bases and the V segment lost 0 bases, leaving 4 bases of the junction unmatched. Naive CD8 cells lacked CD45RO, underwent positive selection for CCR7 and left out terminally differentiated effector memory CD45RA+ cells.

This chain joins TRBV9 and TRBJ2-1, with 7 bases matching TRBD2. What was sequenced was naive CD8+ T cells sorted from blood. The TCR comes from a man younger than 30 in good health. CDR3 coding DNA: TGTGCCAGCAGCGTAGTGGGGACTACTTACAATGAGCAGTTCTTC. The encoded protein is CASSVVGTTYNEQFF.